The following is a TCR beta chain sequence with its context. This specimen comes from a study of blood T cell repertoires in COVID-19. Across the study: COVID-19 samples collected from the United States, Italy and Spain covered acute and convalescent phases. Sources were T cells, B-cell-depleted T cells, or PBMCs; the material itself was cDNA or gDNA.

This CDR3 is 16 amino acids long. Trimming removed 2 bases at V and 0 bases at J, with 12 bases between. CDR1 is LGHNA, CDR2 YNFKEQ, per germline. The authors' processing: Estimates of nucleated cell counts were drawn from the amplification of reference gene primers. Data came from immunoSEQ multiplex PCR; TCRdb stores just in-frame clones and leaves some out. That table furnishes V, J and clone size, whereas the DNA furnished D and trimming. The data contain tens of thousands of clones, around 80% of them seen just once; the ten biggest clones take up less than 15%. Material for sequencing was peripheral blood. This receptor was taken from a human donor in a cohort sampled during active COVID-19. The genes are TRBV4-2 and TRBJ2-3, with D possibly TRBD2 on 6 matching bases. The chain's CDR3 is CASSQQTSTSTDTQYF. DNA of the CDR3: TGTGCCAGCAGCCAACAAACTAGCACTAGCACAGATACGCAGTATTTT.